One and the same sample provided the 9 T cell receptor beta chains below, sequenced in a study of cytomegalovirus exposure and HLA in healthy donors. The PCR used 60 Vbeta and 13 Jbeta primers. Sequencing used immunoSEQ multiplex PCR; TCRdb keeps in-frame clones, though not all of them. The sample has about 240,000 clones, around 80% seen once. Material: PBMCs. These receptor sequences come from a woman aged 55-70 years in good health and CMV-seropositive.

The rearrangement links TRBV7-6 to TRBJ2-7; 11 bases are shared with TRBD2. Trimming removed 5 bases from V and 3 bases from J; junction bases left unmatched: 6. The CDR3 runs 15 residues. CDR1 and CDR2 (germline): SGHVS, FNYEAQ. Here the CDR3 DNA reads TGTGCCAGCAGCGACCGACTAGCGGGACACTACGAGCAGTACTTC. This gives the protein CASSDRLAGHYEQYF. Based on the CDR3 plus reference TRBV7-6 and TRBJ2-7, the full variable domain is GAGVSQSPRYKVTKRGQDVALRCDPISGHVSLYWYRQALGQGPEFLTYFNYEAQQDKSGLPNDRFSAERPEGSISTLTIQRTEQRDSAMYRCASSDRLAGHYEQYFGPGTRLTVT.

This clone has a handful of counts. This CDR3 is CARSSPLRCYGYTF. The CDR3 coding sequence is TGTGCCAGAAGCTCCCCCCTGCGCTGCTATGGCTACACCTTC. The chain has TRBV5-3 and TRBJ1-2, with D unresolved. TRBV5-3 belongs to the ORF category, with a function that is uncertain. V was shortened by 3 bases and J by 4 bases, with 13 bases between the two germline ends. The CDR3 loop spans 14 amino acids.

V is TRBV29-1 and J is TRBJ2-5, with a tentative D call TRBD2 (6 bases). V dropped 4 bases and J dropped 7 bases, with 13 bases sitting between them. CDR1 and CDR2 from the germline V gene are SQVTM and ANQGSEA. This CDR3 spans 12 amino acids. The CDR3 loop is CSVGEPGGTQYF. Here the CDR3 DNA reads TGCAGCGTTGGAGAACCCGGGGGGACCCAGTACTTC.

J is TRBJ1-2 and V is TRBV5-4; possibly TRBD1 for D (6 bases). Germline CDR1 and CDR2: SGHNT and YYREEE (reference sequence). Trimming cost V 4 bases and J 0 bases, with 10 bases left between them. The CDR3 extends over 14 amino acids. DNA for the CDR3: TGTGCCAGCAGCCGGGACATAACTAACTATGGCTACACCTTC. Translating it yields CASSRDITNYGYTF.

In DNA form, the CDR3 reads TGTGCCAGCAGTCAGAGACAGGGTGAAAGGCAGTACTTC. Translating it yields CASSQRQGERQYF. This chain joins TRBV27 and TRBJ2-7; TRBD1 agrees at 7 bases. The CDR3 contains 13 residues. The junction had 10 bases not matched to a gene; V was cut back by 5 bases and J by 9 bases. Germline CDR1 reads MNHEY; CDR2 reads SMNVEV (reference sequence).

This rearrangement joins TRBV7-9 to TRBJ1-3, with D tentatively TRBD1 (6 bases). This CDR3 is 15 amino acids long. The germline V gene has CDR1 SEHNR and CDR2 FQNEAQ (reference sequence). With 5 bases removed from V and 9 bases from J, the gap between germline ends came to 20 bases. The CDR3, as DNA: TGTGCCAGCAGCCCCGCCGGGACACGGGATAGCACCATATATTTT. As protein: CASSPAGTRDSTIYF.

The chain's CDR3 is CASSYRGNSYNSPLHF. In nucleotides, the CDR3 is TGTGCCAGCAGTTACAGGGGGAACTCCTATAATTCACCCCTCCACTTT. The V gene is TRBV6-5, the J gene TRBJ1-6, with D maybe TRBD1 (6 bases). The CDR3 runs to 16 residues. With 2 bases removed from V and 0 bases from J, the gap between germline ends came to 8 bases. In germline, CDR1 is MNHEY, CDR2 SVGAGI.

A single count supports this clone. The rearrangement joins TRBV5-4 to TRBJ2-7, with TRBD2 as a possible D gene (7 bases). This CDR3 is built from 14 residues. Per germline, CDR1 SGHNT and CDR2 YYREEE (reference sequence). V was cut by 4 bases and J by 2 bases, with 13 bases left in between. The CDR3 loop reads CASSGKGGAYEQYF. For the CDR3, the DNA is TGTGCCAGCAGCGGAAAGGGGGGGGCCTACGAGCAGTACTTC. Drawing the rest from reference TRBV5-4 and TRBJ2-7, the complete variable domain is ETGVTQSPTHLIKTRGQQVTLRCSSQSGHNTVSWYQQALGQGPQFIFQYYREEENGRGNFPPRFSGLQFPNYSSELNVNALELDDSALYLCASSGKGGAYEQYFGPGTRLTVT.

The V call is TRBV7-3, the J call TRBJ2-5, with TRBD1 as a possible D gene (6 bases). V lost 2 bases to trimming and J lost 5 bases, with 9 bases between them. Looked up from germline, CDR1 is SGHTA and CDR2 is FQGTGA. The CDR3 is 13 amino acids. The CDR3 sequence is CASSLGGGETQYF. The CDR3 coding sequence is TGTGCCAGCAGCTTAGGGGGCGGTGAGACCCAGTACTTC. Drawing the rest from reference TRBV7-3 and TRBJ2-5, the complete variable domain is GAGVSQTPSNKVTEKGKYVELRCDPISGHTALYWYRQSLGQGPEFLIYFQGTGAADDSGLPNDRFFAVRPEGSVSTLKIQRTERGDSAVYLCASSLGGGETQYFGPGTRLLVL.